A selection of T cell receptor beta chains follows, all from one sample in a study of T cell responses to AZD1222 COVID-19 vaccine. Assay: immunoSEQ multiplex PCR; the TCRdb copy retains only in-frame clones and omits some. The sample has approximately 100,000 clones; approximately 89% are singletons. Sequences were derived from peripheral blood, sampled 28 days after the second AZD1222 dose. The receptors come from an adult who received the AZD1222 COVID-19 vaccine. The CDR3 runs from the conserved cysteine through the conserved F or W. A D gene is named only where the DNA matches it firmly. Not all rows give a size; the values are once, few, many and, for expanded clones, a class.

CDR3 DNA,CDR3 protein,V gene,D gene,clone size,J gene
TGTGCCAGCAGCCACGGACTAGACGAGCAGTACTTC,CASSHGLDEQYF,TRBV4-2,TRBD2,many,TRBJ2-7
TGTGCCAGCAGCTTAGAAATGGGTAGACATAGCAATCAGCCCCAGCATTTT,CASSLEMGRHSNQPQHF,TRBV7-2,-,-,TRBJ1-5
TGTGCCAGCAGCAACACCCGGGACGGTAACTATGGCTACACCTTC,CASSNTRDGNYGYTF,TRBV6-6,-,-,TRBJ1-2
TGTGCCAGCAGCCCGCTCGCGGGTCGGGGTGGCTACACCTTC,CASSPLAGRGGYTF,TRBV11-2,-,-,TRBJ1-2
TGTGCCAGCTCACCACTCCCTCCGGGAACCGAGAACACTGAAGCTTTCTTT,CASSPLPPGTENTEAFF,TRBV18,-,-,TRBJ1-1
TGTGCCTGGAGCTCTTCGCTTGGGAACGAGCAGTACTTC,CAWSSSLGNEQYF,TRBV30,-,few,TRBJ2-7
TGTGCCAGCAGCGGAATGAGGGCTTACTCTGGAAACACCATATATTTT,CASSGMRAYSGNTIYF,TRBV5-5,-,-,TRBJ1-3
TGCGCCAGCAGCAAACCTCAAGAGACCCAGTACTTC,CASSKPQETQYF,TRBV5-1,-,-,TRBJ2-5
TGTGCCAGCAGCCCAGGACAGGGTCGCTACGAGCAGTACTTC,CASSPGQGRYEQYF,TRBV28,TRBD1,-,TRBJ2-7
TGTGCCAGCAGCCAATCAAGGGGGCTGACCGGGGAGCTGTTTTTT,CASSQSRGLTGELFF,TRBV7-2,TRBD1,once,TRBJ2-2
TGTGCCAGCAGACCCGGGACTAGCGGATCCTACAATGAGCAGTTCTTC,CASRPGTSGSYNEQFF,TRBV7-6,TRBD2,-,TRBJ2-1
TGTGCCATCGGGGGTGCGGGGGTTGTAACAGATACGCAGTATTTT,CAIGGAGVVTDTQYF,TRBV10-3,TRBD2,once,TRBJ2-3
TGTGCCAGTAGTCCCTTCAACGGAATCACCACAGATACGCAGTATTTT,CASSPFNGITTDTQYF,TRBV19,-,-,TRBJ2-3
TGTGCCAGCAGCCCCGGGACGGAATACTCCTACGAGCAGTACTTC,CASSPGTEYSYEQYF,TRBV3-1/TRBV3-2,-,once,TRBJ2-7